The clone carrying this TCR beta chain was counted between two and nine times. The sample is drawn from a study of T cell responses to AZD1222 COVID-19 vaccine. Germline values: CDR1 MNHNY, CDR2 SVGAGI (reference sequence). The trim removed 7 bases at V and 7 bases at J, leaving 12 bases unmatched. The CDR3 extends over 15 amino acids. Assay: immunoSEQ multiplex PCR; the TCRdb copy retains only in-frame clones and omits some. The sample yields about 130,000 clones, over 75% seen once. Sequences were derived from peripheral blood, sampled on day 0 of AZD1222 vaccination. The receptor was isolated from an adult in good health. The gene calls are TRBV6-6 and TRBJ2-2; TRBD2 aligns across 7 bases. The CDR3 sequence is CASKAPSGRDGELFF. CDR3 bases: TGTGCCAGCAAAGCCCCTAGCGGAAGAGACGGGGAGCTGTTTTTT.